This T cell receptor (beta chain) was profiled in a study of post-analysis software for immune sequencing data. Study-wide findings and caveats: In patients, TRBV5-6, TRBV5-1 and TRBV20-1 belonged to roughly 5 TRBV segments found more frequently than in controls.

CDR1 is ENHRY, CDR2 SYGVKD, per germline. CDR3 length: 14 amino acids. Included in the TCR beta cDNA libraries were unique molecular identifiers. TCRdb fed the PCR reads into MiXCR, producing one record per CDR3 protein. The data show hundreds of thousands of distinct CDR3 sequences, about 27% seen once. This clonotype was observed a few times. What it binds is unknown. Compared with germline, one end of the junction differs, possibly owing to a read error. Specimen: blood. The chain has TRBV10-3 and TRBJ2-5; TRBD1 matches 7 bases. The TCR sequence derives from a girl between 10 and 17 years old with multiple sclerosis. In DNA, the CDR3 is TGTGCCATAAGTGAGGGACAGCTAGGGGAGACCCAGTACTTC. Translating it yields CAISEGQLGETQYF.